This entry lists 8 T cell receptor beta chains sequenced from one sample in a study of blood T cell repertoires in COVID-19. Some clones are missing from TCRdb's copy, which holds only in-frame ones; the method was immunoSEQ multiplex PCR. The profile shows some 62,000 clones, 70% to 90% of them singletons. Sequenced material: PBMCs or T cells enriched from blood (not recorded which). The source of these receptors is a woman between 40 and 55 years old with acute COVID-19.

DNA of the CDR3: TGTGCCAGCAGCCTCAAACGGCTAGCGGGGATGGACACCGGGGAGCTGTTTTTT. Its protein product is CASSLKRLAGMDTGELFF. The chain joins TRBV2 to TRBJ2-2; 9 bases match TRBD2. The junction had 14 bases not matched to a gene; V was cut back by 6 bases and J by 3 bases. The CDR3 totals 18 residues. In germline, CDR1 is SNHLY, CDR2 FYNNEI. Looking up the rest from reference TRBV2 and TRBJ2-2 gives the full variable domain: EPEVTQTPSHQVTQMGQEVILRCVPISNHLYFYWYRQILGQKVEFLVSFYNNEISEKSEIFDDQFSVERPDGSNFTLKIRSTKLEDSAMYFCASSLKRLAGMDTGELFFGEGSRLTVL.

The chain uses TRBV7-9 and TRBJ2-7; 7 nucleotides line up with TRBD2. Unmatched junction bases numbered 14, after V lost 5 bases and J lost 1 base. Germline V gene sequence: CDR1 SEHNR, CDR2 FQNEAQ (reference sequence). The CDR3 totals 17 residues. The CDR3 sequence: CASSPMAGAGASYEQYF. As DNA, the CDR3 is TGTGCCAGCAGCCCCATGGCCGGGGCGGGAGCGTCCTACGAGCAGTACTTC. Looking up the rest from reference TRBV7-9 and TRBJ2-7 gives the full variable domain: DTGVSQNPRHKITKRGQNVTFRCDPISEHNRLYWYRQTLGQGPEFLTYFQNEAQLEKSRLLSDRFSAERPKGSFSTLEIQRTEQGDSAMYLCASSPMAGAGASYEQYFGPGTRLTVT.

The CDR3 nucleotides are TGTGCCAGCTCACCCCCGACAGGGCTGGTTGCCGGGGAGCTGTTTTTT. Its protein product is CASSPPTGLVAGELFF. This chain links TRBV18 with TRBJ2-2, with 7 bases fitting TRBD1. V lost 3 bases and J lost 6; bases outside the gene matches: 10. Germline lookup yields CDR1 KGHSH and CDR2 LQKENI. This CDR3 region has 16 residues.

This chain joins TRBV12-3 or TRBV12-4 and TRBJ2-7; a possible D gene is TRBD2 (6 bases). Trimming took 6 bases from V and 4 from J, leaving 13 bases between them. The CDR3 covers 13 residues. CDR3 loop: CASSPRAGYEQYF. The CDR3 nucleotides are TGTGCCAGCAGCCCGAGGGCGGGGTACGAGCAGTACTTC.

This chain joins TRBV19 and TRBJ2-1; 7 bases are shared with TRBD1. CDR1 and CDR2 from the germline V gene are LNHDA and SQIVND (reference sequence). The CDR3 is made up of 15 amino acids. V dropped 3 bases and J dropped 0; count of bases not matched to a gene: 2. This CDR3 reads CASSMDRSSYNEQFF. Written as DNA, the CDR3 is TGTGCCAGTAGTATGGACAGGAGCTCCTACAATGAGCAGTTCTTC.

This clone was seen more than once but under ten times. Other DNA sequences in the same sample also yield this CDR3. The CDR3 DNA follows: TGTGCCAGCAGCCAAGATTGGGACAGGGAAGCTTTCTTT. Encoded protein: CASSQDWDREAFF. J is TRBJ1-1 and V is TRBV3-1 (or the pseudogene TRBV3-2); the match to TRBD1 covers 8 bases. From germline, CDR1 is LGHDT and CDR2 YNNKEL (reference sequence). Trimming took 0 bases from V and 8 from J; bases not matched to a gene: 2. The CDR3 spans 13 residues.

This rearrangement joins TRBV11-2 to TRBJ1-2; no reliable D call. This CDR3 has 15 amino acids. The V gene's germline CDR1 is SGHAT and CDR2 FQNNGV. Trimming left V 6 bases short and J 4 bases short, with 18 bases between. CDR3 coding DNA: TGTGCCAGCAGTCTCTTTGGGGAGGAGGCCTATGGCTACACCTTC. This gives the protein CASSLFGEEAYGYTF.

The rearrangement links TRBV10-2 to TRBJ1-5; tentatively, D is TRBD1 (6 bases). V lost 6 bases, J lost 0 bases, and 6 bases lay in between. Per the germline V gene, CDR1 is WSHSY and CDR2 is SAAADI. The CDR3 is 13 amino acids. The CDR3 sequence is CASRDSSNQPQHF. In DNA, the CDR3 is TGCGCCAGCAGGGACAGTAGCAATCAGCCCCAGCATTTT.